This entry concerns a single TCR beta chain. Deletions cut 3 bases from V and 5 bases from J, with 19 bases between. CDR1 and CDR2 from the germline V gene are GTSNPN and SVGIG (reference sequence). This CDR3 spans 15 amino acids. This record belongs to a study of cytotoxic CD8 clonotypes in ibrutinib-treated CLL. TCRdb's table, derived via immunoSEQ multiplex PCR, lists solely in-frame clones and lacks some. Of approximately 330,000 clones listed, almost 80% are singletons. Sequenced material: PBMCs, taken before ibrutinib treatment. The receptor was isolated from a human donor with chronic lymphocytic leukemia. V is TRBV30 and J is TRBJ2-5; D unresolved. The DNA of the CDR3 is TGTGCCTGGAGCCCGACCCAATTAGACGGTGAGACCCAGTACTTC. Its translation: CAWSPTQLDGETQYF.